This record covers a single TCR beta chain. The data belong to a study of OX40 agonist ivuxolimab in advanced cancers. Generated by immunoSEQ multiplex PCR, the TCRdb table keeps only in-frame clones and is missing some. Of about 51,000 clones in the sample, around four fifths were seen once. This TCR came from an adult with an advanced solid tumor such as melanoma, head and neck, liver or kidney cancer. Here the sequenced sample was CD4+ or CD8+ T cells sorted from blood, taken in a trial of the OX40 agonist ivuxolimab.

The CDR3 reads CASSDSSSSEQFF. In DNA, the CDR3 is TGTGCCAGCAGTGACTCGAGTAGCAGTGAGCAGTTCTTC. This chain joins TRBV6-4 and TRBJ2-1; D gene ambiguous. CDR1 MRHNA and CDR2 SNTAGT come from the germline V gene. The CDR3 has 13 amino acids. V lost 0 bases to trimming and J lost 9 bases, with 9 bases between them.